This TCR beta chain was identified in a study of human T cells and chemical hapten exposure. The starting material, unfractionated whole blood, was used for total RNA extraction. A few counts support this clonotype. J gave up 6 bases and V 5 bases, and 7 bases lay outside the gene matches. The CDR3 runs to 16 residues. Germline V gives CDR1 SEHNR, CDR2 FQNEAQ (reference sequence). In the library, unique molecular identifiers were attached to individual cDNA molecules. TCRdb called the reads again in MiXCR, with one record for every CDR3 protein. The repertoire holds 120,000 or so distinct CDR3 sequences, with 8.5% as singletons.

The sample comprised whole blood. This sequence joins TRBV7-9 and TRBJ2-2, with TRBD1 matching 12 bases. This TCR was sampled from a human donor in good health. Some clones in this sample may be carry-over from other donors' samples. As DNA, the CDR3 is TGTGCCAGCAGCGCATCCGGGACAGGGGGCTCCGGGGAGCTGTTTTTT. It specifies CASSASGTGGSGELFF.